This TCR beta chain stems from a study of OX40 agonist ivuxolimab in advanced cancers. Overall study context: In this trial design, patients received ivuxolimab intravenously at 0.01 to 10 mg/kg every 2 weeks.

This CDR3 has 14 amino acids. Germline values: CDR1 WNHNN, CDR2 SYGVQD (reference sequence). Trimming removed 1 base at V and 6 bases at J, with 10 bases between. Baseline, cycle 4 day 1, and cycle 7 day 1 were the blood sampling points. Assay: immunoSEQ multiplex PCR; the TCRdb copy retains only in-frame clones and omits some. This table has under 60,000 clones, roughly nine tenths appearing once. The sequenced sample was CD4+ or CD8+ T cells sorted from blood, obtained in a trial of the OX40 agonist ivuxolimab. The clonotype comes from an adult with an advanced solid tumor such as melanoma, head and neck, liver or kidney cancer. V gene TRBV10-1 combines with J gene TRBJ2-1; D possibly uses TRBD1 or TRBD2 (6 bases each). This chain's CDR3 is CASSEYRGPNEQFF. CDR3 sequence (DNA): TGCGCCAGCAGTGAGTACCGGGGGCCCAATGAGCAGTTCTTC.